This T cell receptor (beta chain) was recovered during a study of yellow fever vaccine responses in identical twins. The study, taken as a whole, reports: Vaccine-induced T cell responses in twins were reportedly observed to appear partly convergent, partly personalized.

This clonotype has just a few counts. Its antigen is undetermined. J was trimmed by 5 bases and V by 9 bases; bases with no gene match: 5. This CDR3 is 13 amino acids long. TCRdb recomputed calls from the RT-PCR reads with MiXCR, one row per CDR3 protein. Here the sample spans about 3,600 distinct CDR3 sequences, under 90% being singletons. The chain employs TRBV23-1 and TRBJ2-1; TRBD1 matches 9 bases. TRBV23-1 is known as an ORF, though its function is uncertain. The specimen was T cells from blood (PBMCs), unsorted or a sorted subset (not recorded which), collected before or after yellow fever vaccination (not recorded which). The TCR comes from a young woman who received the yellow fever vaccine. The CDR3: CARRDRVNNEQFF. Here the CDR3 DNA reads TGCGCCAGACGGGACAGGGTAAACAATGAGCAGTTCTTC.